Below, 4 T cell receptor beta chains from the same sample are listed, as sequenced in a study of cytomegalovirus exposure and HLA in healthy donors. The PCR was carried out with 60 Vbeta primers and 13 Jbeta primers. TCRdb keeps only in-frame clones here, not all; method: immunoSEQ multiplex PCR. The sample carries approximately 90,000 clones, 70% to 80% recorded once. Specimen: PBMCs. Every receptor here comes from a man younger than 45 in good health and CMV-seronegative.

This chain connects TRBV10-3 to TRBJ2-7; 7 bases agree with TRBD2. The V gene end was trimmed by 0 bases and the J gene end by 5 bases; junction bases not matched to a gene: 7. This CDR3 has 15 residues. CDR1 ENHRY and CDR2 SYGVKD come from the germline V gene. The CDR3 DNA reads TGTGCCATCAGTGAGTCTTGGCGGGGAGGGGACGAGCAGTACTTC. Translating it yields CAISESWRGGDEQYF.

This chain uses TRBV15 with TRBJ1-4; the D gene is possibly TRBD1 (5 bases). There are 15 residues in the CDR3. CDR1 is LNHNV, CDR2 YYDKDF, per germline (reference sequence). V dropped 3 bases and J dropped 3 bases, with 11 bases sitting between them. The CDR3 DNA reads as TGTGCCACCAGCAGGCGGGGCTCAGCTAATGAAAAACTGTTTTTT. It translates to CATSRRGSANEKLFF.

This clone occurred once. The CDR3 is CASSVGVRETQYF. The CDR3 DNA reads TGTGCCAGCAGTGTCGGGGTGAGGGAGACCCAGTACTTC. This chain uses TRBV2 with TRBJ2-5; D is possibly TRBD2 (5 bases). This CDR3 has 13 residues. Germline V gene sequence: CDR1 SNHLY, CDR2 FYNNEI. Between the trimmed V and J ends, which lost 4 bases and 5 bases, there was a span of 11 bases.

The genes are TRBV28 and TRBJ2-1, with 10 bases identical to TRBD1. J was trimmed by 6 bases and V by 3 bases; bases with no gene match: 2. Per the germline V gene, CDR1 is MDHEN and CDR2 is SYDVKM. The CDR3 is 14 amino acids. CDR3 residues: CASSLGQGSNEQFF. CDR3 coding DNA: TGTGCCAGCAGTTTGGGACAGGGGAGCAATGAGCAGTTCTTC.